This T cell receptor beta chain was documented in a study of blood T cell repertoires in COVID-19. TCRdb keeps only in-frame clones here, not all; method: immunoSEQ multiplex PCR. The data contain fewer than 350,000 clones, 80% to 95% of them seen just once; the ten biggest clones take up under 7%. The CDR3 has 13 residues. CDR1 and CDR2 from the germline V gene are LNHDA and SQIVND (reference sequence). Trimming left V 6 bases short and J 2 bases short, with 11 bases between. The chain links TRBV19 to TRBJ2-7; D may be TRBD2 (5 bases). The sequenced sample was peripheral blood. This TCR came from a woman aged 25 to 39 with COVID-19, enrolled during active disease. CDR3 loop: CASSPAAPYEQYF. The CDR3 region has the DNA TGTGCCAGTAGCCCAGCGGCACCCTACGAGCAGTACTTC.